The clone carrying this T cell receptor beta chain occurred many times. The germline gives CDR1 DFQATT, CDR2 SNEGSKA (reference sequence). V lost 3 bases, J lost 6 bases, and 8 bases lay in between. The CDR3 sequence is 11 residues long. One entry per CDR3 protein results from TCRdb running MiXCR on the RT-PCR reads. The sample comprises about 680,000 distinct CDR3 sequences, around 14% of which are singletons, and 3.6% rests with the top ten. The sequencing sample was made of memory CD4+ T cells from blood. This receptor was taken from a female donor in good health, serving as a healthy control. J is TRBJ1-2 and V is TRBV20-1, with D hard to call. CDR3 in amino acids: CSASQDDGYTF. Here the CDR3 DNA reads TGCAGTGCTAGCCAGGATGATGGCTACACCTTC.